This TCR beta chain was captured by sequencing in a study of blood T cell repertoires in COVID-19. Study-wide background: Specimens from acute and convalescent COVID-19 originated in the United States, Italy and Spain. PBMCs, B-cell-depleted T cells, or T cells provided the cDNA or gDNA that made up the material.

In the original analysis: Estimated nucleated cell counts came from reference gene primer amplification. The data were produced by immunoSEQ multiplex PCR, yet TCRdb's version contains in-frame clones alone and is incomplete. V and J calls plus clone size are reproduced from that table; the DNA served to infer D and trimming. The sample lists 250,000 to 300,000 clones, 80% to 90% seen once, with roughly 11% in the top ten. This clone appeared a single time. Trimming at V came to 10 bases and at J to 1 base, leaving 6 bases not matched to a gene. The germline gives CDR1 MNHEY, CDR2 SVGAGI. CDR3 length equals 13 residues.

The TCR comes from a woman in her 70s with acute or convalescent COVID-19. Sequenced: peripheral blood. The genes are TRBV6-5 and TRBJ1-1; TRBD1 matches 7 bases. CDR3: CATRQGTNTEAFF. The CDR3 DNA reads TGTGCCACGAGACAGGGTACGAACACTGAAGCTTTCTTT.